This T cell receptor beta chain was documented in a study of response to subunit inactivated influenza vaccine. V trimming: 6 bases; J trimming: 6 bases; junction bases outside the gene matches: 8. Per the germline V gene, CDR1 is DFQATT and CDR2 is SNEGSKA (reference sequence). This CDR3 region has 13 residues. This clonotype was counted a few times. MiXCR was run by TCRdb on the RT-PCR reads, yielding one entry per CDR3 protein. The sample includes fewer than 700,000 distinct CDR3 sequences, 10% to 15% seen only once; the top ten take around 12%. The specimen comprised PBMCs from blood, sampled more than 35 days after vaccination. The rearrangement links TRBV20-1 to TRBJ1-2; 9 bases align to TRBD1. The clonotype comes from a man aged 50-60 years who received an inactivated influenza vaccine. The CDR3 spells CSANDRTGDGYTF. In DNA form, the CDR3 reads TGCAGTGCAAACGATCGGACAGGGGATGGCTACACCTTC.